These T cell receptor beta chains were read from a single sample in a study of cytomegalovirus exposure and HLA in healthy donors. Measured with immunoSEQ multiplex PCR; TCRdb has only the in-frame clones, and not every one. Here the sample spans approximately 100,000 clones, roughly nine tenths being singletons. The sample was PBMCs. The source of these receptors is a woman aged 25 to 45 in good health and CMV-seronegative. CDR3s include the opening cysteine and the closing phenylalanine or tryptophan. The order of the fields is V gene, J gene, D gene, clone size, CDR3 DNA, CDR3 protein. The D gene is left open where the match is weak. A clone size is listed for some rows: how often the clone was seen (once, few, many), or a class if it is expanded.

>TRBV27|TRBJ2-2|-|-
TGTGCCAGCAGTTTACTCAGTGCCGGGGAGCTGTTTTTT
CASSLLSAGELFF
>TRBV10-3|TRBJ2-5|-|-
TGTGCCATCAGTGCTAATCAAGAGACCCAGTACTTC
CAISANQETQYF
>TRBV7-8|TRBJ1-3|-|-
TGTGCCAGCAGCTTCCGCGGGATGGACACCATATATTTT
CASSFRGMDTIYF
>TRBV2|TRBJ2-2|-|-
TGTGCCAGCAGTGTGGAGGGAGCCGGGGAGCTGTTTTTT
CASSVEGAGELFF
>TRBV6-6|TRBJ2-5|TRBD2|-
TGTGCCAGCAGTTACGCTAGCGGGGGGGCCGGAGAGACCCAGTACTTC
CASSYASGGAGETQYF
>TRBV28|TRBJ1-2|-|-
TGTGCCAGCGCCCGGGTCAGAACCTTCTATGGCTACACCTTC
CASARVRTFYGYTF
>TRBV29-1|TRBJ2-3|-|-
TGCAGCGTTGGGGACTCCCATGCGCAGTATTTT
CSVGDSHAQYF
>TRBV5-4|TRBJ1-4|-|-
TGTGCCAGCAGCTTTGGACAGACCGCAACTAATGAAAAACTGTTTTTT
CASSFGQTATNEKLFF
>TRBV7-9|TRBJ2-7|-|-
TGTGCCAGCAGCCTTTCCTACGAGCAGTACTTC
CASSLSYEQYF
>TRBV12-5|TRBJ2-1|-|-
TGTGCTAGTGGTTTGGCCCGGCAGGGATTACAGTTCTTC
CASGLARQGLQFF
>TRBV5-4|TRBJ2-3|TRBD1|-
TGTGCCAGCAGCCAGAGAAACAGGGGTTCGGCAACAGATACGCAGTATTTT
CASSQRNRGSATDTQYF
>TRBV20-1|TRBJ2-5|TRBD1|-
TGCAGCCGACAGGGCTCACAGACCCAGTACTTC
CSRQGSQTQYF
>TRBV27|TRBJ1-1|-|-
TGTGCCAGCAAGGGACATTTGAACACTGAAGCTTTCTTT
CASKGHLNTEAFF
>TRBV6-1|TRBJ2-7|-|-
TGTGCCAGCAGATGGGGAACAGGGCTGCCCTACGAGCAGTACTTC
CASRWGTGLPYEQYF
>TRBV10-3|TRBJ1-5|TRBD1|-
TGTGCCACAGAGGGAACAGGGGGCGGTCAGCCCCAGCATTTT
CATEGTGGGQPQHF
>TRBV5-1|TRBJ1-4|-|-
TGCGCCAGCAGCTCCGGGGTCGAAAAACTGTTTTTT
CASSSGVEKLFF
>TRBV7-2|TRBJ2-1|TRBD2|-
TGTGCCAGCAGCTTCGAGACTAGCGGGGGTAAGCAGTTCTTC
CASSFETSGGKQFF
>TRBV9|TRBJ2-2|TRBD2|-
TGTGCCAGCAGCTCCCGGGGGGACACCGGGGAGCTGTTTTTT
CASSSRGDTGELFF
>TRBV21-1|TRBJ2-5|-|-
TGTGCCAGCAGCAAAGCATCCAGGACTAGCGGGGGGGAGGAGACCCAGTACTTC
CASSKASRTSGGEETQYF
>TRBV5-1|TRBJ2-7|TRBD2|once
TGCGCCAGCAGCTGGGGTGTAGCGGGAGCAGCCTACGAGCAGTACTTC
CASSWGVAGAAYEQYF
>TRBV5-6|TRBJ2-1|TRBD2|-
TGTGCCAGCAGCTTCGGACTAGCGGGAGAGGAGCAGTTCTTC
CASSFGLAGEEQFF
>TRBV6-1|TRBJ1-1|-|-
TGTGCCAGCAGTGAATCCGGCCTCTGGAACGGGGACACTGAAGCTTTCTTT
CASSESGLWNGDTEAFF
>TRBV7-9|TRBJ2-7|TRBD1|-
TGTGCCAGCAGACCGACAGGGGCCCCCTACGAGCAGTACTTC
CASRPTGAPYEQYF
>TRBV6-1|TRBJ2-7|-|-
TGTGCCAGCATAGGCAGGGGCTACGAGCAGTACTTC
CASIGRGYEQYF
>TRBV28|TRBJ2-5|TRBD1|once
TGTGCCAGCAGTGATAACGGACAGGGGCGTGAGACCCAGTACTTC
CASSDNGQGRETQYF
>TRBV18|TRBJ1-5|-|-
TGTGCCAGCTCACCTAGCGGTAAGGGAGGCAATCAGCCCCAGCATTTT
CASSPSGKGGNQPQHF
>TRBV12-5|TRBJ2-7|-|-
TGTGCTAGCAGGGGTGAGACCTACGAGCAGTACTTC
CASRGETYEQYF
>TRBV28|TRBJ2-2|-|-
TGTGCCAGCAGGGGTGGAGGGTTGGTGGGTAACGCCGGGGAGCTGTTTTTT
CASRGGGLVGNAGELFF